This section outlines one TCR beta chain sequence together with its context. Its target is unknown. With roughly 300,000 cells each, the CD8+ T cell subsets were individually sorted in triplicate. The data belong to a study of CXCR3-negative and CXCR3-positive naive CD8 T cells. Overall study findings and caveats: CXCR3-positive naive cells carried more hydrophobic TRB CDR3s than CXCR3-negative ones. For naive cells, CXCR3-negative and CXCR3-positive subsets had similar TRBV-TRBJ usage; for memory cells, usage differed.

cDNA libraries for TRB were generated by 5' RACE incorporating UMI labels. TCRdb reprocessed the 5' RACE reads; each CDR3 protein has one entry and no DNA is given. Its table records roughly 140,000 distinct CDR3 sequences. The CDR3 loop spans 17 amino acids. Germline V CDR1 and CDR2: SGHNT, YENEEA. The receptor comes from a human donor in good health. Some clones in this sample may be carry-over from other donors' samples. Specimen: naive CXCR3+ CD8+ T cells from blood. Described subset: CD45RO-CCR7+CD27+CD95- naive CD8+ T cells expressing CXCR3 (TNR3+). The chain recombines TRBV11-3 with TRBJ2-1; the TRBD2 assignment by TCRdb is unverifiable without DNA. CDR3 sequence: CASIHTQTSGGASEQFF. The full variable domain, with the rest looked up from reference TRBV11-3 and TRBJ2-1, is EAGVVQSPRYKIIEKKQPVAFWCNPISGHNTLYWYLQNLGQGPELLIRYENEEAVDDSQLPKDRFSAERLKGVDSTLKIQPAELGDSAVYLCASIHTQTSGGASEQFFGPGTRLTVL.